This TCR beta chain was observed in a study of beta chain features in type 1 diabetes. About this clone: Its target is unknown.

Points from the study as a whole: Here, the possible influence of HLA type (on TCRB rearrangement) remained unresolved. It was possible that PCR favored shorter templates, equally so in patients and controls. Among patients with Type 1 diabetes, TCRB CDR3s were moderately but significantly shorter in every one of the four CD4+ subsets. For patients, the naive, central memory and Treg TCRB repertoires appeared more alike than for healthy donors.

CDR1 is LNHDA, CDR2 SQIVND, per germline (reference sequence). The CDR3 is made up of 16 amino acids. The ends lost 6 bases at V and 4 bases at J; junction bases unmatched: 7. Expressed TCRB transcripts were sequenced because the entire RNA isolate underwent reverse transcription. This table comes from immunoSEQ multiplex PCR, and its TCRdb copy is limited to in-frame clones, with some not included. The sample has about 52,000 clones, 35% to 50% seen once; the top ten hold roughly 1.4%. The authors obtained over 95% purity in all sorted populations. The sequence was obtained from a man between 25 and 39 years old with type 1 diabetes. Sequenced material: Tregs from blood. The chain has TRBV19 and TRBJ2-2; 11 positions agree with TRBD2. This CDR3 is CASRVLAGVGTGELFF. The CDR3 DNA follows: TGTGCCAGTAGGGTACTAGCGGGAGTGGGCACCGGGGAGCTGTTTTTT.